This TCR beta chain was sequenced for a study of cytomegalovirus exposure and HLA in healthy donors. Study-level information: Early released data comprised 75 million to 100 million unique TCRs from HLA-typed donors.

Primers for the PCR totalled 60 Vbeta and 13 Jbeta. Profiling relied on immunoSEQ multiplex PCR, and the TCRdb table lists in-frame clones only, not all of them. Seen here are over 150,000 clones, less than 85% observed once, and the top ten hold 1%. Remarks on this clone: Antigen: not known.

This CDR3 spans 15 amino acids. Trimming removed 6 bases from V and 0 bases from J, with 13 bases in between. The V gene's germline CDR1 is LNHDA and CDR2 SQIVND (reference sequence). Points from the study as a whole: The authors enumerated some 170 TCR beta chains as linked to cytomegalovirus. Some highly shared sequence variants likely arose as a pipeline artifact.

This chain joins TRBV19 and TRBJ2-3; D gene uncertain. The clonotype originates from a boy younger than 10 in good health and CMV-seronegative. Sequenced input: PBMCs. The CDR3 bases are TGTGCCAGTAGCTTGACAAAAAGTAGCACAGATACGCAGTATTTT. Amino acids: CASSLTKSSTDTQYF.